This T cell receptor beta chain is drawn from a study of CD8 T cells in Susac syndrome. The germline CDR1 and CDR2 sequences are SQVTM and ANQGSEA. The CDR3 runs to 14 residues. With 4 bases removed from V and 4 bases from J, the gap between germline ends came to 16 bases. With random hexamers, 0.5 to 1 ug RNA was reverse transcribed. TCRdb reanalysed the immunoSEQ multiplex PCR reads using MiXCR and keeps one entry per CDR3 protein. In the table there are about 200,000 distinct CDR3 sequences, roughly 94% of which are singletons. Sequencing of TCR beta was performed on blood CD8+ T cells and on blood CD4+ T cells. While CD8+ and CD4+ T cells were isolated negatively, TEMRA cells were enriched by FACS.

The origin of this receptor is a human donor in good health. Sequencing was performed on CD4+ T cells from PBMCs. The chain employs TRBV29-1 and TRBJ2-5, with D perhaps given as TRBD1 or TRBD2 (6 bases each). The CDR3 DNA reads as TGCAGCGTTGCTGGGGGGACATCAGGAGAGACCCAGTACTTC. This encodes CSVAGGTSGETQYF.